This TCR beta chain was observed in a study of T cell repertoires in cytomegalovirus infection. Regarding this clonotype: Its antigen is not known.

Germline V lookup: CDR1 SGHVT, CDR2 SQSDAQ. There are 18 residues in the CDR3. Germline trimming cut 0 bases from V and 5 bases from J; bases unmatched to any gene: 9. TCRdb re-called the reads through MiXCR, storing one row per CDR3 protein. The repertoire includes approximately 910,000 distinct CDR3 sequences, about 33% of them detected once, and 13% sits in the top ten. Study observations and caveats: CMV-specific TCR beta clonotypes restricted by HLA-C were the ones dominating the ex vivo response.

The material sequenced was cultured CD8+ T cells from PBMCs, taken from culture after CMV antigen stimulation. This TCR was recovered from a human donor in good health (CMV status not recorded). Some clones in this sample may be carry-over from other donors' samples. This sequence joins TRBV7-4 and TRBJ2-1, with 11 bases that match TRBD2. CDR3 DNA: TGTGCCAGCAGCTTAGCGCGTGCTAGCGGGGGGTACCACAATGAGCAGTTCTTC. The encoded protein is CASSLARASGGYHNEQFF.